This TCR beta chain was profiled in a study of T cell repertoires in cytomegalovirus infection. On the study more broadly: Both recently identified HLA-C-restricted and well-studied HLA-B-restricted CMV epitopes were used in the study. The public TCR beta signatures pointed to both CMV infection and matching HLA type. Broader study findings: Cumulative frequency (of public TCR beta family members) identified carriers of CMV plus the relevant HLA. HLA-C-restricted CMV clonotypes gave the most frequent clonotype in two of eight donors.

A note on this clonotype: Its antigen is currently unknown.

MiXCR, applied by TCRdb to the reads, yields one record per CDR3 protein. This sample has some 800,000 distinct CDR3 sequences; around a third occur once, and the top ten carry around 11%. The germline V gene encodes CDR1 SGHNT and CDR2 YYREEE (reference sequence). This CDR3 comprises 14 residues. The V gene lost 3 bases and the J gene lost 13 bases, with 22 bases spanning the gap. The gene calls are TRBV5-4 and TRBJ1-1; D is possibly TRBD1 (5 bases). Sequenced material: cultured CD8+ T cells from PBMCs, taken from culture after CMV antigen stimulation. The receptor was derived from a human donor in good health (CMV status not recorded). Some clones in this sample may be carry-over from other donors' samples. CDR3: CASSSTGGGPEDFF. The CDR3 DNA reads TGTGCCAGCAGCTCCACCGGGGGAGGTCCGGAGGATTTCTTT.